This T cell receptor beta chain originates from a study of post-analysis software for immune sequencing data. The study, taken as a whole, reports: The normalized Chao1 diversity of multiple sclerosis patients was significantly lower than that of controls.

Incorporated into the TCR beta cDNA libraries were unique molecular identifiers, which served to reduce PCR and sequencing biases. TCRdb passed the PCR reads through MiXCR, listing each CDR3 protein once. This sample has about 810,000 distinct CDR3 sequences, with about 57% found just once. Comments on this clonotype: Its antigen remains unknown.

Sequencing was done on a sample of blood. The sequence was obtained from a girl aged 10 to 17 with multiple sclerosis.

CDR3 coding DNA: TGCAGCGTACCCCGGGCTCAAGGATCGGAGCAGTTCTTC. Translated: CSVPRAQGSEQFF. This rearrangement joins TRBV29-1 to TRBJ2-1; no clear D. This CDR3 has 13 amino acids. Trimming left V 6 bases short and J 10 bases short, with 19 bases between. Germline CDR1 reads SQVTM; CDR2 reads ANQGSEA.